The clone carrying this T cell receptor (beta chain) was seen only a few times. TCRdb re-called the 5' RACE reads through MiXCR, storing one row per CDR3 protein. The sample lists 45,000 or so distinct CDR3 sequences, about 13% occurring once. The sample belongs to a study of neurological immune-mediated disorders. This clonotype was obtained from a female donor in good health. Sequencing was done on a sample of PBMCs.

The CDR3 sequence is CASSPDFSGANVLTF. CDR3 bases: TGTGCCAGCAGCCCAGATTTCTCTGGGGCCAACGTCCTGACTTTC. V gene TRBV5-4 combines with J gene TRBJ2-6; D uncertain. The V gene lost 4 bases and the J gene lost 0 bases, with 8 bases spanning the gap. This CDR3 is built from 15 residues. Germline CDR1 and CDR2: SGHNT and YYREEE (reference sequence).